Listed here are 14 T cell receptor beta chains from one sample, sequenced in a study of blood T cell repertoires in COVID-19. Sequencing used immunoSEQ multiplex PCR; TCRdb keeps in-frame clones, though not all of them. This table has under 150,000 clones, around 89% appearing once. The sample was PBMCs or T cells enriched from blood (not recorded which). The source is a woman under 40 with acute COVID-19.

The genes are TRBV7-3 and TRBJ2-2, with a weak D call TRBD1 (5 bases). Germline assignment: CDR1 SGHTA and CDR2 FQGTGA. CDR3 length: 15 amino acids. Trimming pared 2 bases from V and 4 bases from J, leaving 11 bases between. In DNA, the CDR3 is TGTGCCAGCAGCTTAGACAGTATGTCCACCGGGGAGCTGTTTTTT. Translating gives CASSLDSMSTGELFF. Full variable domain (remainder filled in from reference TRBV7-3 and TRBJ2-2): GAGVSQTPSNKVTEKGKYVELRCDPISGHTALYWYRQSLGQGPEFLIYFQGTGAADDSGLPNDRFFAVRPEGSVSTLKIQRTERGDSAVYLCASSLDSMSTGELFFGEGSRLTVL.

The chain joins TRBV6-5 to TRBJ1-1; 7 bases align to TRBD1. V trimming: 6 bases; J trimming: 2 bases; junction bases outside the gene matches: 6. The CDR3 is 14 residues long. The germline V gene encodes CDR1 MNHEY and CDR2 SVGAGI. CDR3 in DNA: TGTGCCAGCAGCACAGGGGTTGTTAACACTGAAGCTTTCTTT. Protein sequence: CASSTGVVNTEAFF.

The CDR3 sequence: CASSLVGQTNEKLFF. In nucleotides, the CDR3 is TGTGCCAGCAGCTTAGTGGGACAGACTAATGAAAAACTGTTTTTT. This chain links TRBV7-9 with TRBJ1-4, with 7 nucleotides matching TRBD1. Germline trimming cut 1 base from V and 2 bases from J; bases unmatched to any gene: 1. Germline V gene lookup returns CDR1 SEHNR and CDR2 FQNEAQ (reference sequence). The CDR3 has 15 residues. The whole variable domain, remainder taken from reference TRBV7-9 and TRBJ1-4, is DTGVSQNPRHKITKRGQNVTFRCDPISEHNRLYWYRQTLGQGPEFLTYFQNEAQLEKSRLLSDRFSAERPKGSFSTLEIQRTEQGDSAMYLCASSLVGQTNEKLFFGSGTQLSVL.

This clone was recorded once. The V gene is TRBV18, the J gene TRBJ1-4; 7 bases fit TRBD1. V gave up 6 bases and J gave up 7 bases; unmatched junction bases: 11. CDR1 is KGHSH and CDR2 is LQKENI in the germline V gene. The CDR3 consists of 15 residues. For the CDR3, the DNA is TGTGCCAGCTCGTACCAGGGACAGTCAGGTGAAAAACTGTTTTTT. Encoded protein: CASSYQGQSGEKLFF.

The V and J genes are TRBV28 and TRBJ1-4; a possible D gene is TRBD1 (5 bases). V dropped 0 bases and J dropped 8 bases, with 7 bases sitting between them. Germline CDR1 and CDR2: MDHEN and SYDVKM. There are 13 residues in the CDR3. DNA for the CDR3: TGTGCCAGCAGTTTATGGGGGGGGGAAAAACTGTTTTTT. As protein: CASSLWGGEKLFF.

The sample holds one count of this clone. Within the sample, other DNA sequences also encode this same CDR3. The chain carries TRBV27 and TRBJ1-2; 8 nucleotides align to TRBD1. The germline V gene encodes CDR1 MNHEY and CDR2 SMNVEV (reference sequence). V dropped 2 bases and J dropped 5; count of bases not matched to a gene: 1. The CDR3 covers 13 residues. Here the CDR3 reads CASSLRQGYGYTF. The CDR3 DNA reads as TGTGCCAGCAGTTTACGACAGGGGTATGGCTACACCTTC.

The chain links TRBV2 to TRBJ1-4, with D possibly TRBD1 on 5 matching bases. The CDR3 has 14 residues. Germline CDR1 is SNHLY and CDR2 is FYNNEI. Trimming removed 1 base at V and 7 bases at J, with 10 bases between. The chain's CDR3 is CASSEGREGEKLFF. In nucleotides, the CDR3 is TGTGCCAGCAGTGAAGGCAGGGAGGGTGAAAAACTGTTTTTT.

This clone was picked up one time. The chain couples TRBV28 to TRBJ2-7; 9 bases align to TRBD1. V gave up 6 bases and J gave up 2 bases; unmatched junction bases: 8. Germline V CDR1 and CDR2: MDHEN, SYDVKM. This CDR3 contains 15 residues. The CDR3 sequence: CASRRDREGTYEQYF. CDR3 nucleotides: TGTGCCAGCAGGAGGGACAGGGAAGGCACCTACGAGCAGTACTTC.

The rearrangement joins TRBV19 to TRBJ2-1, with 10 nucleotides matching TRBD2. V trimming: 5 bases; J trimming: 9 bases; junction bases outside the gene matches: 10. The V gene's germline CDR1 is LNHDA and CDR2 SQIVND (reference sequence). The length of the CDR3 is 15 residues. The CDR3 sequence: CASSRSWASGGEQFF. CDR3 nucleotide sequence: TGTGCCAGTAGTCGTAGTTGGGCTAGCGGGGGTGAGCAGTTCTTC.

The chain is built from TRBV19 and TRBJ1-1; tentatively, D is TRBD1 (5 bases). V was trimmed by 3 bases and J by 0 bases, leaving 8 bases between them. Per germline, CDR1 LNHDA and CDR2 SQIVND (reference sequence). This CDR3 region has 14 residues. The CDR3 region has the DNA TGTGCCAGTAGTATTAAGGGGATGAACACTGAAGCTTTCTTT. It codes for CASSIKGMNTEAFF.

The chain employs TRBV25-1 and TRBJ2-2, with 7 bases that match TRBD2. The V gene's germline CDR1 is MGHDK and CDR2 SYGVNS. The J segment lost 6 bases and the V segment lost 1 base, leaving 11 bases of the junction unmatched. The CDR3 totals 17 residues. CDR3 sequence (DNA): TGTGCCAGCAGTGAATGGGGGGGTATCCGGTTTCCCGGGGAGCTGTTTTTT. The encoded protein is CASSEWGGIRFPGELFF.

CDR3 loop: CASSRGQGANEQYF. In nucleotides, the CDR3 is TGTGCCAGTAGTCGCGGACAGGGGGCTAACGAGCAGTACTTC. The chain joins TRBV19 to TRBJ2-7, with 11 bases matching TRBD1. The CDR3 has 14 residues. V trimming: 5 bases; J trimming: 5 bases; junction bases outside the gene matches: 5. The V gene's germline CDR1 is LNHDA and CDR2 SQIVND (reference sequence).

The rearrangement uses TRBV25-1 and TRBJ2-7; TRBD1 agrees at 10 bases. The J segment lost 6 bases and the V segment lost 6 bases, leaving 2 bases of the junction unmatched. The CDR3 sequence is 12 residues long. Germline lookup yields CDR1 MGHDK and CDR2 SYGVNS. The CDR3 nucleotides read TGTGCCAGCAGCTGGACAGGGGGCGAGCAGTACTTC. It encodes CASSWTGGEQYF.

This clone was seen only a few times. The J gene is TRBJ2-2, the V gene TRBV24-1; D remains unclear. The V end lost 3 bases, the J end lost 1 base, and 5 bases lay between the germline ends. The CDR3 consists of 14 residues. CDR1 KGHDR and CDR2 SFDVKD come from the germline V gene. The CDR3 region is CATSDARNTGELFF. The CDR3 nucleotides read TGTGCCACCAGTGATGCCAGGAACACCGGGGAGCTGTTTTTT.